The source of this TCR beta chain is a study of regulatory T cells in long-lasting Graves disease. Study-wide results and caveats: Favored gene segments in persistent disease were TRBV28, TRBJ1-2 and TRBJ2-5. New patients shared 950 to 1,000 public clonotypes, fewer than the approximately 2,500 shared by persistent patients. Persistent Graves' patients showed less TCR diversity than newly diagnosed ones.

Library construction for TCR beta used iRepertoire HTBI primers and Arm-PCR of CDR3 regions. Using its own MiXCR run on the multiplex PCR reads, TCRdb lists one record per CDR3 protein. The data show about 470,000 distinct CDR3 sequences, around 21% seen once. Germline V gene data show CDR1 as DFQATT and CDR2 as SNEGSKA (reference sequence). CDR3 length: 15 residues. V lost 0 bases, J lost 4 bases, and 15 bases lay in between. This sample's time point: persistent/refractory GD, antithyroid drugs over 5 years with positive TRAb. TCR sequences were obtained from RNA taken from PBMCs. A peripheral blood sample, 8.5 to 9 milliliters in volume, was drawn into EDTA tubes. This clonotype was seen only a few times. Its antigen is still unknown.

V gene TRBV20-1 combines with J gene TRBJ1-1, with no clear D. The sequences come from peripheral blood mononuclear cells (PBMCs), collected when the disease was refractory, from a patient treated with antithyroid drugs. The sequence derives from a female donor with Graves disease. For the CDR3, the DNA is TGCAGTGCTAGAGATTCGAAGGGTTTAGGCACTGAAGCTTTCTTT. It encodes CSARDSKGLGTEAFF.